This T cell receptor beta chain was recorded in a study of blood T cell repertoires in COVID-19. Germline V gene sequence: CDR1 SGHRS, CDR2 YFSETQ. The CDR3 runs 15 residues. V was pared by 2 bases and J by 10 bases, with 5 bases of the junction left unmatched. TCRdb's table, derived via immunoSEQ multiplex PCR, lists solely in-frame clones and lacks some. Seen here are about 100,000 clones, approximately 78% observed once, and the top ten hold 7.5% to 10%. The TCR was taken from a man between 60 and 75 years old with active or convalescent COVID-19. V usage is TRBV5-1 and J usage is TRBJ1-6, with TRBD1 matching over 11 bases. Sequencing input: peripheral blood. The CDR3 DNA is TGCGCCAGCAGCTTAGGACAGGGGGCACAGTCACCCCTCCACTTT. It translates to CASSLGQGAQSPLHF.